The subject of this entry is one T cell receptor beta chain. This entry belongs to a study of preoperative IRX-2 immunotherapy in early breast cancer. Treatment denoted: preoperative locoregional IRX-2 cytokine immunotherapy. Samples came from a phase Ib trial of preoperative locoregional IRX-2 cytokine immunotherapy. Germline loops: CDR1 LNHDA, CDR2 SQIVND (reference sequence). V dropped 6 bases and J dropped 9; count of bases not matched to a gene: 15. This CDR3 has 16 residues. The assay was immunoSEQ multiplex PCR, and TCRdb's table has in-frame clones only and misses some. The sample shows almost 35,000 clones, 90% to 95% of them seen only once.

Sampling was performed from a patient treated with IRX-2 immunotherapy. The TCR was taken from a human donor with breast cancer. The V call is TRBV19, the J call TRBJ2-1, with 9 bases aligning to TRBD2. CDR3 nucleotides: TGTGCCAGTAGCCCTTCGCGTGGGCGGGGGGGCCCTGAGCAGTTCTTC. Its translation: CASSPSRGRGGPEQFF.